A single sample gave rise to the 24 T cell receptor beta chains below, sequenced in a study of cytomegalovirus exposure and HLA in healthy donors. Vbeta (60) and Jbeta (13) primers were used in the PCR. The table came from immunoSEQ multiplex PCR; TCRdb's copy has only in-frame clones and leaves some out. The sample includes just over 150,000 clones, approximately 80% seen only once; the top ten take around 6.6%. Input material: PBMCs. Source of these receptors: a man aged 50 or older in good health and CMV-seropositive.

About this clone itself: Other DNA sequences in the sample encode the same CDR3. The chain is built from TRBV5-1 and TRBJ2-5, with TRBD1 identical over 7 bases. The J segment lost 5 bases and the V segment lost 5 bases, leaving 9 bases of the junction unmatched. The CDR3 extends over 14 amino acids. Germline V gene sequence: CDR1 SGHRS, CDR2 YFSETQ. As DNA, the CDR3 is TGCGCCAGCAGGTTGACAGGGACGGCGGAGACCCAGTACTTC. Its protein is CASRLTGTAETQYF.

This chain connects TRBV4-2 to TRBJ1-1; tentative D call: TRBD1 (5 bases). The CDR3 has 16 residues. Germline V gene data show CDR1 as LGHNA and CDR2 as YNFKEQ. V lost 0 bases and J 4 bases, leaving 15 bases between the germline ends. The CDR3, as DNA: TGTGCCAGCAGCCAAGATCCCACAGGTTTCACCACTGAAGCTTTCTTT. Translated, it gives CASSQDPTGFTTEAFF.

V and J are TRBV5-4 and TRBJ1-6; 7 bases are a match to TRBD1. The CDR3 totals 15 residues. Per the germline V gene, CDR1 is SGHNT and CDR2 is YYREEE (reference sequence). V was pared by 1 base and J by 6 bases, with 4 bases of the junction left unmatched. The CDR3 region has the DNA TGTGCCAGCAGCTTGCAACAGGGGAGTAATTCACCCCTCCACTTT. It is translated as CASSLQQGSNSPLHF.

This sequence joins TRBV5-1 and TRBJ2-7; 16 nucleotides agree with TRBD2. The V segment lost 4 bases and the J segment 1 base; nucleotides outside the gene matches: 5. This CDR3 contains 17 residues. Germline V gene lookup returns CDR1 SGHRS and CDR2 YFSETQ. The CDR3 DNA reads TGCGCCAGCAGCACGGGACTAGCGGGAGGGCCATCCTACGAGCAGTACGTC. It specifies CASSTGLAGGPSYEQYV.

The V call is TRBV5-1, the J call TRBJ1-4, with D tentatively TRBD1 (5 bases). The length of the CDR3 is 20 residues. Trimming pared 7 bases from V and 8 bases from J, leaving 36 bases between. Germline-derived CDR1 and CDR2 are SGHRS and YFSETQ. CDR3 sequence reads: CASGPTGRRGIVGPFEKLFF. The DNA of the CDR3 is TGCGCCAGCGGGCCGACCGGGAGAAGGGGAATCGTGGGGCCGTTCGAAAAACTGTTTTTT. Complete variable domain (other parts from reference TRBV5-1 and TRBJ1-4): KAGVTQTPRYLIKTRGQQVTLSCSPISGHRSVSWYQQTPGQGLQFLFEYFSETQRNKGNFPGRFSGRQFSNSRSEMNVSTLELGDSALYLCASGPTGRRGIVGPFEKLFFGSGTQLSVL.

This clone was seen more than once but under ten times. This chain uses TRBV6-5 with TRBJ2-5, with D tentatively TRBD2 (6 bases). Germline V gene lookup returns CDR1 MNHEY and CDR2 SVGAGI. This CDR3 comprises 13 residues. The ends were cut back, 4 bases at V and 4 bases at J, with 10 bases in the middle. This CDR3 is CASSLGLSETQYF. Written as DNA, the CDR3 is TGTGCCAGCAGTTTGGGACTGTCAGAGACCCAGTACTTC.

The chain combines TRBV2 with TRBJ1-5; no clear D. The CDR3 sequence is 15 residues long. The V end was cut by 3 bases, the J end by 3 bases, with 12 bases between. Germline-derived CDR1 and CDR2 are SNHLY and FYNNEI. The CDR3 DNA sequence: TGTGCCAGCAGTGACGCGGCTGAGCACAATCAGCCCCAGCATTTT. It is translated as CASSDAAEHNQPQHF.

The J gene is TRBJ1-4, the V gene TRBV6-5, with unresolved D. The CDR3 covers 16 residues. CDR1 and CDR2 (germline): MNHEY, SVGAGI. V dropped 3 bases and J dropped 0 bases, with 11 bases sitting between them. CDR3 in amino acids: CASSYGSVATNEKLFF. CDR3 DNA: TGTGCCAGCAGTTATGGAAGCGTTGCAACTAATGAAAAACTGTTTTTT.

CDR3 sequence: CASGRGGGASYEQYF. Here the CDR3 DNA reads TGTGCTAGTGGTAGGGGTGGCGGGGCCTCCTACGAGCAGTACTTC. The chain joins TRBV12-5 to TRBJ2-7; TRBD2 is a possible D gene (6 bases). The CDR3 runs to 15 residues. V was pared by 5 bases and J by 0 bases, with 14 bases between. Looked up from germline, CDR1 is LGHNT and CDR2 is FRNRAP.

The rearrangement joins TRBV5-1 to TRBJ2-5; D is unresolved. The length of the CDR3 is 13 residues. Between the trimmed V and J ends, which lost 4 bases and 2 bases, there was a span of 9 bases. CDR1 is SGHRS, CDR2 YFSETQ, per germline. Here the CDR3 DNA reads TGCGCCAGCAGCATCGTCCTGCAAGAGACCCAGTACTTC. Encoded protein: CASSIVLQETQYF.

This clone was seen only a few times. CDR3 in DNA: TGTGCCAGCAGCGTAGGGGGGGTAAGGGCTGAAGCTTTCTTT. It encodes CASSVGGVRAEAFF. The genes are TRBV9 and TRBJ1-1, with TRBD1 as a possible D gene (5 bases). The V gene's germline CDR1 is SGDLS and CDR2 YYNGEE. The CDR3 totals 14 residues. V was pared by 0 bases and J by 6 bases, with 12 bases between.

This rearrangement joins TRBV4-2 to TRBJ1-5; possible D gene TRBD1, 5 bases. This CDR3 is built from 15 residues. Trimming shortened V by 0 bases and J by 6 bases, and 12 bases separated the two germline ends. The germline gives CDR1 LGHNA, CDR2 YNFKEQ. CDR3 coding DNA: TGTGCCAGCAGCCAAGAGGTCGGGGGAAGTCAGCCCCAGCATTTT. Protein sequence: CASSQEVGGSQPQHF.

V is TRBV5-6 and J is TRBJ2-7; D not resolved. Trimming cost V 0 bases and J 0 bases, with 4 bases left between them. This CDR3 has 13 residues. CDR1 is SGHDT, CDR2 YYEEEE, per germline. The CDR3, as DNA: TGTGCCAGCAGCTTGGCCTCCTCCTACGAGCAGTACTTC. The encoded protein is CASSLASSYEQYF.

This clone appeared a single time. V usage is TRBV6-1 and J usage is TRBJ1-1, with 10 bases fitting TRBD1. The CDR3 is made up of 15 amino acids. Germline lookup yields CDR1 MNHNS and CDR2 SASEGT. The V segment lost 6 bases and the J segment 4 bases; nucleotides outside the gene matches: 8. The CDR3 bases are TGTGCCAGCAGACCGTCTTGGACAGGGGGCACTGAAGCTTTCTTT. Translating it yields CASRPSWTGGTEAFF.

The chain joins TRBV7-9 to TRBJ2-5; no definite D call. Germline loops: CDR1 SEHNR, CDR2 FQNEAQ (reference sequence). V was clipped by 3 bases and J by 2 bases, with 7 bases between them. The CDR3 length is 13 residues. The CDR3 DNA reads as TGTGCCAGCAGCTTTAGCCCGCAAGAGACCCAGTACTTC. Protein: CASSFSPQETQYF.

The V call is TRBV28, the J call TRBJ2-1, with 16 bases fitting TRBD2. After removal of 7 bases from V and 9 bases from J, the junction contained 15 bases not matched to a gene. CDR1 and CDR2 (germline): MDHEN, SYDVKM. The CDR3 is made up of 18 amino acids. The CDR3 nucleotides read TGTGCCAGCAAGCGGGGCGGGACTGGGACTAGCGGGAGGGGTGAGCAGTTCTTC. It codes for CASKRGGTGTSGRGEQFF.

The J gene is TRBJ2-7, the V gene TRBV19; D remains ambiguous. The V gene's germline CDR1 is LNHDA and CDR2 SQIVND (reference sequence). The CDR3 has 15 residues. The ends were cut back, 1 base at V and 2 bases at J, with 12 bases in the middle. The CDR3 DNA is TGTGCCAGTAGTATAGGGGCAGGTCCTACCTACGAGCAGTACGTC. Its protein is CASSIGAGPTYEQYV.

The DNA for the CDR3 is TGTGCCAGTAGTCGGGTACCTGGGACCCAGTACTTC. This translates into CASSRVPGTQYF. This chain joins TRBV19 and TRBJ2-5, with D uncertain. The CDR3 is 12 residues long. Trimming stripped 5 bases from V and 7 bases from J, with 11 bases between. From germline, CDR1 is LNHDA and CDR2 SQIVND (reference sequence).

The chain has TRBV7-9 and TRBJ2-5, with 10 bases matching TRBD1. The CDR3 sequence is 14 residues long. Germline-derived CDR1 and CDR2 are SEHNR and FQNEAQ (reference sequence). V was pared by 3 bases and J by 5 bases, with 3 bases of the junction left unmatched. DNA for the CDR3: TGTGCCAGCAGCTTTGACAGGGGGCTCGAGACCCAGTACTTC. It is translated as CASSFDRGLETQYF.

The J gene is TRBJ2-7, the V gene TRBV5-1, with TRBD1 matching over 8 bases. Trimming took 3 bases from V and 5 from J; bases not matched to a gene: 7. In germline, CDR1 is SGHRS, CDR2 YFSETQ. The length of the CDR3 is 14 residues. This chain's CDR3 is CASSSPQTGDEQYF. CDR3 nucleotides: TGCGCCAGCAGCTCCCCTCAGACAGGGGACGAGCAGTACTTC.

Here the CDR3 DNA reads TGTGCCAGCAGTTACTCGAGCAAAATCTCTGGAAACACCATATATTTT. Protein: CASSYSSKISGNTIYF. The J gene is TRBJ1-3, the V gene TRBV6-5, with unresolved D. Germline values: CDR1 MNHEY, CDR2 SVGAGI. CDR3 length equals 16 residues. V shed 0 bases and J shed 0 bases, with 9 bases lying between them.

The rearrangement links TRBV11-3 to TRBJ2-5; D call uncertain. The germline gives CDR1 SGHNT, CDR2 YENEEA. There are 13 residues in the CDR3. Trimming stripped 5 bases from V and 4 bases from J, with 11 bases between. CDR3 region: CASSTPGLETQYF. CDR3 coding DNA: TGTGCCAGCAGCACGCCAGGTTTAGAGACCCAGTACTTC. The entire variable domain, with the rest obtained from reference TRBV11-3 and TRBJ2-5, is as follows: EAGVVQSPRYKIIEKKQPVAFWCNPISGHNTLYWYLQNLGQGPELLIRYENEEAVDDSQLPKDRFSAERLKGVDSTLKIQPAELGDSAVYLCASSTPGLETQYFGPGTRLLVL.

The chain combines TRBV15 with TRBJ2-7; D may be TRBD2 (6 bases). Germline V gene lookup returns CDR1 LNHNV and CDR2 YYDKDF (reference sequence). V gave up 5 bases and J gave up 3 bases, with 11 bases separating them. The CDR3 sequence is 13 residues long. The CDR3 DNA reads TGTGCCACCAGCCCCGGGGGATACTACGAGCAGTACTTC. Its translation is CATSPGGYYEQYF. The full variable domain, its missing parts supplied by reference TRBV15 and TRBJ2-7, is DAMVIQNPRYQVTQFGKPVTLSCSQTLNHNVMYWYQQKSSQAPKLLFHYYDKDFNNEADTPDNFQSRRPNTSFCFLDIRSPGLGDTAMYLCATSPGGYYEQYFGPGTRLTVT.

CDR3 coding DNA: TGTGCCAGCAGTTTTAGGAGTGCAACTAATGAAAAACTGTTTTTT. This translates into CASSFRSATNEKLFF. The rearrangement uses TRBV27 and TRBJ1-4, with D unresolved. Per germline, CDR1 MNHEY and CDR2 SMNVEV (reference sequence). The CDR3 covers 15 residues. Trimming took 3 bases from V and 0 from J, leaving 8 bases between them.